These T cell receptor beta chains were read from a single sample in a study of blood T cells in healthy people across ages. From the 5' RACE reads, TCRdb called clonotypes with MiXCR, one entry per CDR3 protein. This sample has 1.2 million to 1.5 million distinct CDR3 sequences; approximately 63% occur once, and the top ten carry over 5.5%. The source material was blood. The receptors here all came from a man aged 18-30 years in good health. CDR3s include the opening cysteine and the closing phenylalanine or tryptophan. A D gene is named only where the DNA matches it firmly. Clone size is shown for a subset of rows, as once, few, many or a class of expanded clone.

J | D | size | V | DNA | CDR3
TRBJ2-7 | TRBD2 | . | TRBV12-3/TRBV12-4 | TGTGCCAGCAGTGACCAAGCGGGAGCCCACTCCTACGAGCAGTACTTC | CASSDQAGAHSYEQYF
TRBJ2-3 | . | few | TRBV12-3/TRBV12-4 | TGTGCCAGCAGCCTCAGGACTATCTCAGATACGCAGTATTTT | CASSLRTISDTQYF
TRBJ2-7 | TRBD2 | . | TRBV29-1 | TGCAGCGCTACGGGACTAGCAACTTACGAGCAGTACTTC | CSATGLATYEQYF
TRBJ2-5 | . | few | TRBV7-2 | TGTGCCAGCAGCACCGGACAGAGGGCCATCGGTTATGGGCAGTACTTC | CASSTGQRAIGYGQYF
TRBJ2-1 | . | . | TRBV4-1 | TGTGCCAGCAGCCAAGCGGAGGTTCTAGAAGTGCAGTTCTTC | CASSQAEVLEVQFF
TRBJ2-5 | . | . | TRBV24-1 | TGTGCCACCAGTGATCCCCGGACAGCCTCTTGGGGAGAGACCCAGTACTTC | CATSDPRTASWGETQYF
TRBJ2-1 | . | few | TRBV20-1 | TGCAGTGCCATTCGGGTTCCTCAAGCCAATGAGCAGTTCTTC | CSAIRVPQANEQFF
TRBJ2-7 | . | . | TRBV7-2 | TGTGCCAGCAGCCTCGGGGGGCCCGGAGACGAGCAGTACTTC | CASSLGGPGDEQYF
TRBJ1-1 | . | . | TRBV6-6 | TGTGCCAGCAGTTACGTCCCTCCCGCGACCGCTGAAGCTTTCTTT | CASSYVPPATAEAFF
TRBJ2-7 | . | many | TRBV4-2 | TGTGCCAGCAGCCAAGAACTCGTCGTGGCGTCTGCCTACGAGCAGTACTTC | CASSQELVVASAYEQYF
TRBJ1-1 | . | . | TRBV9 | TGTGCCAGCAGCACCAGGACCTCAGGCCCTGAAGCTTTCTTT | CASSTRTSGPEAFF
TRBJ2-7 | . | . | TRBV3-1 | TGTGCCAGCAGCCAGGGGCAGCGACTCTACGAGCAGTACTTC | CASSQGQRLYEQYF
TRBJ2-3 | . | few | TRBV6-6 | TGTGCCAGCAGTGCCCAGACAGATACGCAGTATTTT | CASSAQTDTQYF
TRBJ1-4 | . | once | TRBV5-5 | TGTGCCAGCAGCTCCCAAGCAACTAATGAAAAACTGTTTTTT | CASSSQATNEKLFF
TRBJ2-5 | . | . | TRBV28 | TGTGCCAGCAGTTTGATTCGAGAGACCCAGTACTTC | CASSLIRETQYF
TRBJ2-7 | TRBD1 | . | TRBV4-1 | TGCGCCAGCAGCCAAGATGGAAGGGGGACAGGACACTACGAGCAGTACTTC | CASSQDGRGTGHYEQYF
TRBJ2-1 | . | . | TRBV12-3/TRBV12-4 | TGTGCCAGCACCCCGAGGGGGGATGAGCAGTTCTTC | CASTPRGDEQFF
TRBJ2-2 | TRBD1 | . | TRBV5-1 | TGCGCCAGCATGCTAGGGGGCGCCGGCACCGGGGAGCTGTTTTTT | CASMLGGAGTGELFF
TRBJ2-2 | . | . | TRBV12-3/TRBV12-4 | TGTGCCAGCAGTTTTCGGACCCACCGGGAGCTGTTTTTT | CASSFRTHRELFF
TRBJ2-3 | TRBD2 | . | TRBV29-1 | TGCAGCGTTGACGGCGGGAGGACATCAGATACGCAGTATTTT | CSVDGGRTSDTQYF